This TCR beta chain was obtained from a study of OX40 agonist ivuxolimab in advanced cancers. For the study at large: Patients receiving dose escalation had hepatocellular carcinoma, melanoma, renal cell or head and neck cancer.

Study-wide points: Averaged across samples, CD8+ T cells carried more expanded clones than CD4+ did. It was not determined which antigens were specifically recognized by the peripheral T cells that had undergone clonal expansion.

This CDR3 is 14 amino acids long. The ends were cut back, 0 bases at V and 1 base at J, with 7 bases in the middle. CDR1 is SGHRS, CDR2 YFSETQ, per germline. Comments on this clone: Antigen specificity is unknown.

Measured with immunoSEQ multiplex PCR; TCRdb has only the in-frame clones, and not every one. The top ten hold 0.92% of the sample, which has some 30,000 clones, more than 70% seen once. The chain recombines TRBV5-1 with TRBJ2-5, with a weak D call TRBD1 (6 bases). The source of this sequence is an adult with an advanced solid tumor such as melanoma, head and neck, liver or kidney cancer. Sequenced here: CD4+ or CD8+ T cells sorted from blood, sampled in a trial of the OX40 agonist ivuxolimab. The CDR3 nucleotides are TGCGCCAGCAGCTTGGGGGGGCCCCAAGAGACCCAGTACTTC. Its translation is CASSLGGPQETQYF.